This record looks at one T cell receptor beta chain sequence and its context. This sample is part of a study of blood T cell repertoires in COVID-19. Study as a whole: Sites across the United States, Italy and Spain contributed samples from acute and convalescent COVID-19.

V lost 0 bases and J lost 7, with 5 bases in between. Germline lookup yields CDR1 SGHDT and CDR2 YYEEEE. The CDR3 runs to 13 residues. Original data processing: Amplification of reference gene primers provided the estimated nucleated cell counts. Some clones are missing from TCRdb's copy, which holds only in-frame ones; the method was immunoSEQ multiplex PCR. D and trimming come from the DNA, and the V and J calls and clone size come from that table. Found here are approximately 110,000 clones, about three quarters of them singletons; the top ten hold roughly 19%. The chain combines TRBV5-6 with TRBJ1-6, with D uncertain. The source material was peripheral blood. This TCR derives from a woman in her 70s with acute or convalescent COVID-19. CDR3 in DNA: TGTGCCAGCAGCTTGGACGGGAATTCACCCCTCCACTTT. Protein product: CASSLDGNSPLHF. Full variable domain (remainder filled in from reference TRBV5-6 and TRBJ1-6): DAGVTQSPTHLIKTRGQQVTLRCSPKSGHDTVSWYQQALGQGPQFIFQYYEEEERQRGNFPDRFSGHQFPNYSSELNVNALLLGDSALYLCASSLDGNSPLHFGNGTRLTVT.